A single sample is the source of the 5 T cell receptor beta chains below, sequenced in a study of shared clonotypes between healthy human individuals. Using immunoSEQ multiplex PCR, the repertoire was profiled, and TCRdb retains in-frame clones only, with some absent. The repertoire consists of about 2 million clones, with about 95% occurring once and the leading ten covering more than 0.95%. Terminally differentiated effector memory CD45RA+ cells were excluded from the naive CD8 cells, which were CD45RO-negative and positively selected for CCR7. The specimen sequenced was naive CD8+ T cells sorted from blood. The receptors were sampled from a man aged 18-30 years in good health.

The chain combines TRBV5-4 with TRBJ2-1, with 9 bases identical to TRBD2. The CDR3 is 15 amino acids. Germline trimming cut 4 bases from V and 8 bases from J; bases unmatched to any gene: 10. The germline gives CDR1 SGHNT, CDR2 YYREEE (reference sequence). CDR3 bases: TGTGCCAGCAGCGTACTAGCGGGTGTTGATGATGAGCAGTTCTTC. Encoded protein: CASSVLAGVDDEQFF. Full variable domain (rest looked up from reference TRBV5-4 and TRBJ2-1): ETGVTQSPTHLIKTRGQQVTLRCSSQSGHNTVSWYQQALGQGPQFIFQYYREEENGRGNFPPRFSGLQFPNYSSELNVNALELDDSALYLCASSVLAGVDDEQFFGPGTRLTVL.

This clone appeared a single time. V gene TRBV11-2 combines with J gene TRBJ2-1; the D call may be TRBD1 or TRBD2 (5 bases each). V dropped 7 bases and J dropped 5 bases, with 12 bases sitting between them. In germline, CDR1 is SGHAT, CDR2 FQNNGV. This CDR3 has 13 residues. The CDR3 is CASTKGTDNEQFF. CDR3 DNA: TGTGCCAGCACAAAAGGGACGGACAATGAGCAGTTCTTC.

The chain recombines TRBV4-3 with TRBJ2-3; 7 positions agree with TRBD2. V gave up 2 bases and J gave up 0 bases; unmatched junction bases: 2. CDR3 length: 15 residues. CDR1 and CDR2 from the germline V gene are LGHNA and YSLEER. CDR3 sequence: CASSQLADSTDTQYF. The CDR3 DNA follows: TGCGCCAGCAGCCAACTAGCGGATAGCACAGATACGCAGTATTTT.

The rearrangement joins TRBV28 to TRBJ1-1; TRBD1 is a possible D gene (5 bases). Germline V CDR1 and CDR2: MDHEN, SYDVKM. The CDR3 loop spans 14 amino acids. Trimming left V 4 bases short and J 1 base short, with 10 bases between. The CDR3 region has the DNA TGTGCCAGCAGTTGGGGACTGACGAACACTGAAGCTTTCTTT. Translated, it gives CASSWGLTNTEAFF. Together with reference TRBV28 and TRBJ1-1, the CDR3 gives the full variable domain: DVKVTQSSRYLVKRTGEKVFLECVQDMDHENMFWYRQDPGLGLRLIYFSYDVKMKEKGDIPEGYSVSREKKERFSLILESASTNQTSMYLCASSWGLTNTEAFFGQGTRLTVV.

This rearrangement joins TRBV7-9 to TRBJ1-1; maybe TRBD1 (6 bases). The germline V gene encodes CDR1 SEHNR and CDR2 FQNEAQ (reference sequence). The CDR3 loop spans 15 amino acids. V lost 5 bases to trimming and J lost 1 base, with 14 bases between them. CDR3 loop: CASSLGAWGNTEAFF. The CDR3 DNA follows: TGTGCCAGCAGCCTGGGGGCCTGGGGGAACACTGAAGCTTTCTTT.